Shown below are 32 T cell receptor beta chains from a single sample sequenced in a study of blood T cells in healthy people across ages. Combining a sample-barcoded 5' primer with a J-beta primer mix, a second PCR ran for 7 to 11 cycles. TCRdb reanalysed the 5' RACE reads using MiXCR and keeps one entry per CDR3 protein. The sample has approximately 780,000 distinct CDR3 sequences; roughly 25% are singletons. These data are also associated with another study on T cells of mothers and their children.

Material for sequencing was blood. Receptors were obtained from a boy aged 10-17 years in good health.

There are a few counts of this clonotype. The chain has TRBV12-3 or TRBV12-4 and TRBJ1-2; no firm D call. The CDR3 is 15 residues long. V dropped 1 base and J dropped 3 bases, with 12 bases sitting between them. In DNA form, the CDR3 reads TGTGCCAGCAGTTTAGGGGTAAACCGGGACTATGGCTACACCTTC. Its translation is CASSLGVNRDYGYTF.

This clonotype was seen a few times. V is TRBV20-1 and J is TRBJ2-1, with 16 nucleotides matching TRBD2. In germline, CDR1 is DFQATT, CDR2 SNEGSKA (reference sequence). The CDR3 length is 14 residues. CDR3 DNA sequence: TGCAGACTAGGGACTAGCGGGGGGGCCAATGAGCAGTTCTTC. This codes for CRLGTSGGANEQFF.

V and J are TRBV29-1 and TRBJ2-6; a weak D match, TRBD1 (6 bases). The V gene lost 0 bases and the J gene lost 0 bases, with 15 bases spanning the gap. Germline-derived CDR1 and CDR2 are SQVTM and ANQGSEA. This CDR3 has 18 residues. The CDR3 protein is CSVEEPIGQNSGANVLTF. The CDR3 nucleotides read TGCAGCGTTGAAGAGCCAATAGGACAGAACTCTGGGGCCAACGTCCTGACTTTC.

This clonotype showed up just a few times. The chain is built from TRBV12-3 or TRBV12-4 and TRBJ2-5; D gene uncertain. Trimming cost V 6 bases and J 1 base, with 9 bases left between them. The CDR3 has 13 amino acids. This CDR3 reads CASSTMGQETQYF. CDR3 DNA sequence: TGTGCCAGCAGCACTATGGGCCAAGAGACCCAGTACTTC.

Only a few counts were recorded for this clonotype. The chain is built from TRBV4-1 and TRBJ2-5; D may be TRBD1 or TRBD2 (5 bases each). Trimming removed 0 bases at V and 2 bases at J, with 19 bases between. The germline V gene has CDR1 MGHRA and CDR2 YSYEKL. This CDR3 is 18 amino acids long. The CDR3 sequence: CASSQDPTRGLNQETQYF. The CDR3, as DNA: TGCGCCAGCAGCCAAGACCCCACTCGGGGCCTGAATCAAGAGACCCAGTACTTC.

This chain links TRBV10-3 with TRBJ2-7, with D maybe TRBD1 (6 bases). Germline CDR1 ENHRY, CDR2 SYGVKD. The CDR3 runs 16 residues. V was clipped by 2 bases and J by 2 bases, with 16 bases between them. The CDR3 region has the DNA TGTGCCATCAGTGAGCCCACAGGGATAGAGGCCTACGAGCAGTACTTC. This encodes CAISEPTGIEAYEQYF.

The chain combines TRBV6-6 with TRBJ2-2, with a tentative D call TRBD2 (6 bases). Trimming removed 2 bases from V and 6 bases from J, with 13 bases in between. Germline assignment: CDR1 MNHNY and CDR2 SVGAGI (reference sequence). The CDR3 is 15 amino acids. CDR3 nucleotide sequence: TGTGCCAGCAGTTACCCGGGAGCTGGGGCCGGGGAGCTGTTTTTT. The encoded protein is CASSYPGAGAGELFF.

This clonotype appeared a few times. The chain recombines TRBV6-1 with TRBJ2-5; 10 bases are shared with TRBD1. The CDR3 sequence is 16 residues long. Germline CDR1 reads MNHNS; CDR2 reads SASEGT. V lost 6 bases, J lost 5 bases, and 12 bases stayed unmatched. The CDR3 DNA reads as TGTGCCAGCAGAGACCACTCGAAGGGACAGGGGGAGACCCAGTACTTC. Translated, it gives CASRDHSKGQGETQYF.

The chain carries TRBV11-1 and TRBJ2-5, with a tentative D call TRBD1 (6 bases). Germline V gives CDR1 SGHAT, CDR2 FQDESV (reference sequence). CDR3 length: 14 residues. V was shortened by 3 bases and J by 4 bases, with 12 bases between the two germline ends. CDR3 DNA sequence: TGTGCCAGCAGCTTGGGGGACACAGGAGAGACCCAGTACTTC. It is translated as CASSLGDTGETQYF.

This clonotype was detected once. The CDR3 DNA is TGTGCCTGGAGAAAAGCGGGGGAGCTTAATGAGCAGTTCTTC. It yields the protein CAWRKAGELNEQFF. V is TRBV30 and J is TRBJ2-1, with TRBD2 identical over 8 bases. Germline CDR1 GTSNPN, CDR2 SVGIG (reference sequence). V lost 3 bases to trimming and J lost 7 bases; unmatched junction nucleotides: 8. The CDR3 has 14 amino acids.

This clonotype has a handful of counts. The J gene is TRBJ2-5, the V gene TRBV5-6; either TRBD1 or TRBD2 may supply D (5 bases each). V lost 10 bases and J lost 1, with 14 bases in between. This CDR3 has 13 amino acids. Germline V gene sequence: CDR1 SGHDT, CDR2 YYEEEE. CDR3 DNA sequence: TGTGCCGGCGCGAGAGGGGCCCAAGAGACCCAGTACTTC. Translation gives CAGARGAQETQYF.

A few counts support this clonotype. V and J are TRBV2 and TRBJ1-5; 9 bases match TRBD1. CDR1 is SNHLY and CDR2 is FYNNEI in the germline V gene. CDR3 length equals 13 residues. With 4 bases clipped from V and 7 bases from J, the junction kept 2 bases outside the gene matches. The CDR3 here is CASSVGTGQPQHF. The CDR3 nucleotides read TGTGCCAGCAGTGTTGGGACAGGGCAGCCCCAGCATTTT.

This clonotype was seen more than once but under ten times. The gene calls are TRBV20-1 and TRBJ2-1; 7 nucleotides line up with TRBD1. Near its end, the DNA agrees better with TRBJ2-7, so the J call may be wrong. Germline CDR1 and CDR2: DFQATT and SNEGSKA (reference sequence). CDR3 length: 14 residues. The CDR3 spells CSARDRTGYYEQYF. CDR3 coding DNA: TGCAGTGCTAGAGATCGGACAGGTTACTACGAGCAGTACTTC.

This clonotype occurred a few times. V gene TRBV10-3 combines with J gene TRBJ2-7, with 9 bases matching TRBD1. The CDR3 is 13 residues long. Germline values: CDR1 ENHRY, CDR2 SYGVKD. J lost 6 bases, V lost 4 bases, and 4 bases had no gene match. The CDR3 nucleotides are TGTGCCATCAGTGGGGGACAGGGACGCGAGCAGTACTTC. It is translated as CAISGGQGREQYF.

The J gene is TRBJ2-5, the V gene TRBV2; 7 positions match TRBD1. J gave up 5 bases and V 10 bases, and 13 bases lay outside the gene matches. CDR3 length: 14 amino acids. The germline V gene encodes CDR1 SNHLY and CDR2 FYNNEI. CDR3 in DNA: TGTGCCAACTCCCGGACAGGAAGGCTGGAGACCCAGTACTTC. Its translation: CANSRTGRLETQYF.

Only a few counts were recorded for this clonotype. This chain joins TRBV29-1 and TRBJ1-2, with D perhaps TRBD1 (6 bases). V lost 2 bases to trimming and J lost 4 bases, with 11 bases between them. This CDR3 has 13 residues. CDR1 and CDR2 (germline): SQVTM, ANQGSEA. CDR3 coding DNA: TGCAGCGTTGAAACTGGGGGCAGCTATGGCTACACCTTC. Protein product: CSVETGGSYGYTF.

This clonotype was recorded a few times. This chain connects TRBV12-3 or TRBV12-4 to TRBJ2-3; 11 positions agree with TRBD2. Trimming took 6 bases from V and 6 from J; bases not matched to a gene: 8. There are 15 residues in the CDR3. CDR3 loop: CASSPSGGFGDTQYF. The CDR3, as DNA: TGTGCCAGCAGCCCTAGCGGGGGGTTCGGGGATACGCAGTATTTT.

V and J are TRBV20-1 and TRBJ2-7, with TRBD2 identical over 7 bases. The CDR3 is made up of 13 amino acids. The trim removed 1 base at V and 4 bases at J, leaving 4 bases unmatched. Germline V gene data show CDR1 as DFQATT and CDR2 as SNEGSKA (reference sequence). Here the CDR3 reads CSARVPGLYEQYF. The CDR3 DNA sequence: TGCAGTGCTAGAGTCCCGGGACTATACGAGCAGTACTTC.

There are a few counts of this clonotype. The CDR3, as DNA: TGTGCCAGCAACTCAGGGGGAGATACGCAGTATTTT. Translation gives CASNSGGDTQYF. The chain couples TRBV7-2 to TRBJ2-3; 7 bases align to TRBD1. With 7 bases clipped from V and 5 bases from J, the junction kept 3 bases outside the gene matches. This CDR3 has 12 residues. Germline CDR1 SGHTA, CDR2 FQGNSA.

Of note for this clonotype: Without the conserved terminal phenylalanine or tryptophan, this CDR3 likely stems from a read error. J is TRBJ2-3 and V is TRBV12-3 or TRBV12-4, with 7 bases matching TRBD2. The CDR3 totals 13 residues. V trimming: 7 bases; J trimming: 11 bases; junction bases outside the gene matches: 12. In DNA, the CDR3 is TGTGCCAGCAACACCATGCGAGGCGGGGGGCAGTATTCT. Translating it yields CASNTMRGGGQYS.

The chain joins TRBV2 to TRBJ2-7, with unresolved D. From germline, CDR1 is SNHLY and CDR2 FYNNEI. V dropped 7 bases and J dropped 0 bases, with 16 bases sitting between them. The CDR3 is 15 amino acids. CDR3 DNA sequence: TGTGCCAGCACCCCGGGCCATCTGAGCTCCTACGAGCAGTACTTC. Its translation: CASTPGHLSSYEQYF.

This clonotype was counted a few times. V and J are TRBV6-6 and TRBJ1-2; 11 bases are a match to TRBD1. J gave up 6 bases and V 0 bases, and 3 bases lay outside the gene matches. In germline, CDR1 is MNHNY, CDR2 SVGAGI (reference sequence). CDR3 size: 15 residues. In DNA form, the CDR3 reads TGTGCCAGCAGTTACTCGCTGGGACAGGGGGATGGCTACACCTTC. Residues: CASSYSLGQGDGYTF.

This clonotype was observed a few times. V is TRBV5-1 and J is TRBJ1-2, with 8 bases matching TRBD1. The germline V gene has CDR1 SGHRS and CDR2 YFSETQ. Unmatched junction bases numbered 7, after V lost 2 bases and J lost 4 bases. This CDR3 is built from 15 residues. The chain's CDR3 is CASSLGTGGGYGYTF. CDR3 nucleotides: TGCGCCAGCAGCTTAGGGACAGGAGGGGGCTATGGCTACACCTTC. Full variable domain (missing parts from reference TRBV5-1 and TRBJ1-2): KAGVTQTPRYLIKTRGQQVTLSCSPISGHRSVSWYQQTPGQGLQFLFEYFSETQRNKGNFPGRFSGRQFSNSRSEMNVSTLELGDSALYLCASSLGTGGGYGYTFGSGTRLTVV.

J is TRBJ2-1 and V is TRBV5-1, with D unclear. The CDR3 spans 13 residues. Trimming pared 0 bases from V and 10 bases from J, leaving 11 bases between. The V gene's germline CDR1 is SGHRS and CDR2 YFSETQ. The CDR3 nucleotides are TGCGCCAGCAGCTTGGCCACCGGTTTAGAGCAGTTCTTC. Residues: CASSLATGLEQFF.

The chain employs TRBV12-3 or TRBV12-4 and TRBJ2-7, with TRBD1 identical over 9 bases. Trimming cost V 5 bases and J 6 bases; bases outside gene matches: 11. The CDR3 covers 15 residues. The CDR3 region has the DNA TGTGCCAGCAGTATCTCGGGACAGGGTGGCCGCGAGCAGTACTTC. Translating gives CASSISGQGGREQYF.

The V call is TRBV3-1, the J call TRBJ2-1, with D hard to call. The J call is uncertain, as TRBJ2-7 better fits the DNA end. The CDR3 sequence is 13 residues long. Germline CDR1 is LGHDT and CDR2 is YNNKEL (reference sequence). CDR3 in amino acids: CASSRDPAYEQYF. CDR3 DNA sequence: TGTGCCAGCAGCCGGGATCCCGCCTACGAGCAGTACTTC.

This chain joins TRBV2 and TRBJ1-1, with D unclear. In germline, CDR1 is SNHLY, CDR2 FYNNEI. The V end was cut by 3 bases, the J end by 1 base, with 6 bases between. This CDR3 is 13 amino acids long. The CDR3 here is CASSDVWNTEAFF. DNA for the CDR3: TGTGCCAGCAGTGATGTTTGGAACACTGAAGCTTTCTTT.

A note on this clonotype: A much larger clonotype is one base distant, so this may be a read error. This sequence joins TRBV5-1 and TRBJ1-4; D not resolved. The CDR3 consists of 14 residues. Germline CDR1 reads SGHRS; CDR2 reads YFSETQ. The CDR3 DNA reads TGCGCCAGCAGCGATCCCGGTAGTGATGAAGAACTGTTTTTT. Protein: CASSDPGSDEELFF.

This clonotype was observed a few times. Here the CDR3 reads CASSLVSGFLSGNTIYF. Written as DNA, the CDR3 is TGTGCCAGCAGCCTAGTCTCCGGGTTTCTCTCTGGAAACACCATATATTTT. The V and J genes are TRBV7-9 and TRBJ1-3; D remains ambiguous. The V gene's germline CDR1 is SEHNR and CDR2 FQNEAQ (reference sequence). With 5 bases removed from V and 0 bases from J, the gap between germline ends came to 17 bases. The CDR3 sequence is 17 residues long.

The rearrangement uses TRBV5-1 and TRBJ2-5, with D unclear. Germline CDR1 SGHRS, CDR2 YFSETQ. This CDR3 is built from 14 residues. Trimming cost V 4 bases and J 0 bases, with 10 bases left between them. CDR3 nucleotides: TGCGCCAGCAGCCCGCTGGCGTACCAAGAGACCCAGTACTTC. Translated: CASSPLAYQETQYF. The full variable domain, in which reference TRBV5-1 and TRBJ2-5 provide the parts outside the CDR3, is KAGVTQTPRYLIKTRGQQVTLSCSPISGHRSVSWYQQTPGQGLQFLFEYFSETQRNKGNFPGRFSGRQFSNSRSEMNVSTLELGDSALYLCASSPLAYQETQYFGPGTRLLVL.

This clonotype has a handful of counts. At one end, the junction sequence differs from germline, possibly due to a read error. This rearrangement joins TRBV5-5 to TRBJ2-5; 9 bases line up with TRBD2. This CDR3 comprises 15 residues. From germline, CDR1 is SGHKS and CDR2 YYEKEE (reference sequence). The CDR3 is CASRLAGDPQETRYF. As DNA, the CDR3 is TGTGCCAGCAGATTAGCGGGGGACCCACAAGAGACCCGGTACTTC.

This chain links TRBV9 with TRBJ2-5; TRBD2 aligns across 9 bases. Germline CDR1 SGDLS, CDR2 YYNGEE. The CDR3 extends over 15 amino acids. With 0 bases clipped from V and 4 bases from J, the junction kept 4 bases outside the gene matches. The CDR3 sequence: CASSVDVSGGETQYF. The CDR3, as DNA: TGTGCCAGCAGCGTAGATGTTAGCGGGGGAGAGACCCAGTACTTC.